This T cell receptor (beta chain) originates from a study of vaccination and CD4 T cells after COVID-19 (dated by TCRdb to 2022 to 2024). Describing the broader study: In the convalescent cohort there were six males and four females, among whom were two Hispanic individuals, seven Caucasians, two Asians and one multiracial person. Post-COVID blood samples were collected from convalescent patients a median of around 100 days after diagnosis, with a range of roughly 30 to 161 days. Post-vaccine blood samples were obtained a median of around 74 days after the second vaccine dose, with a range of roughly 12 to 250 days. Control cultures used a CEFX viral epitope pool as positive control, an HIV-1 Nef peptide pool as negative control, or no peptide. In roughly nine COVID-19 convalescent patients and 4 infection-naive healthy vaccine recipients, the spike-specific CD4+ TCR repertoire before mRNA vaccination was compared with the repertoire after mRNA vaccination. Culture stimuli were overlapping spike peptide pools from SARS-CoV-2 and from the common cold coronaviruses HCoV-NL63, HCoV-OC43 and HCoV-229E. Memory CD4+ T cell crossreactivity between SARS-CoV-2 and common cold coronavirus spike proteins was assessed at the TCR clonotype level in an earlier paper using these donors. Participants received two doses of either the Pfizer-BioNTech BNT162b2 vaccine (n=8) or the Moderna mRNA-1273 vaccine (n=2). Broader findings and caveats from the paper: Among convalescent patients, a median about 90% of the SARS-CoV-2-reactive clones seen after vaccination appeared only after vaccination, which suggests priming specific to the vaccine. The median count of SARS-CoV-2-reactive clonotypes went up from approximately 20 after infection to 35 to 40 after vaccination, although the change was not significant. The study included relatively few convalescent patients and did not analyze early timepoints after natural infection. Nearly all vaccine-specific clones in convalescent patients (304 of 307) were mono-reactive for SARS-CoV-2 spike rather than cross-reactive with common cold coronaviruses.

As to this clonotype: Its cognate antigen has yet to be identified. No base qualities exist here, and no much larger clone lies one base off it.

The CDR3 measures 14 amino acids from cysteine to phenylalanine. The only DNA kept is the CDR3, 42 bases in frame from the first base. CDR1 and CDR2 are drawn from the germline V gene (reference sequence): LNHDA, SQIVND. The V end loses 4 bases and the J end loses 12 bases, and a stretch of 21 bases separates them. Receptors were amplified or captured by PCR. DNA from cultured CD4+ T cells underwent TCR sequencing with the Oncomine TCR Beta short-read assay at the Johns Hopkins FTIC core. The QIAamp micro DNA kit was used to extract genomic DNA from the cultured CD4+ T cells. Oncomine TCR Beta libraries from cultured CD4+ T cells were pooled with unique dual indexes and sequenced on an Illumina iSeq 100. Regarding the original processing steps: Non-productive sequences were filtered out, and CDR3s that did not start with C, did not end with F or W, or were shorter than 7 amino acids were discarded. The MANAFEST web application identified antigen-specific clonotypes by comparing peptide-stimulated wells against reference wells and other culture wells. An FDR below 0.05, an odds ratio above 5, and a productive frequency above 0.1% in at least two of three replicate wells were required for clones to be considered positive. Cross-reactive clonotypes were defined as significantly expanded in both SARS-CoV-2 spike wells and at least one common cold coronavirus spike condition. Levenshtein distances (stringdist) and unrooted phylogenetic trees (ape) in R version 3.6.1 were used to assess CDR3 homology. TCRdb handled the public reads itself, with Q25 trimming in fastp and clone calling in MiXCR, and kept productive beta chains. Rows are unified per CDR3 protein, each entry keeping the most common DNA and genes. These V and J calls originate from TCRdb's pipeline instead of the authors' own analysis. A total of roughly 10,000 distinct CDR3 sequences appear in this sample, 30% to 50% of them only once. Jointly, the top ten make up 20% to 25% of the sample.

The sample's treatment or condition label is to be understood as: roughly 11-day PBMC culture with coronavirus spike peptide pools or control peptides (ViraFEST assay). CD4+ T cells from unexposed donors were collected before the COVID-19 pandemic (2011-2018). To expand antigen-specific T cells with peptide pools and then pick out the expanded clonotypes through TCR sequencing, the study relied on the ViraFEST assay. Each well held 2.1 million or so PBMCs cultured in IMDM containing approximately 5% human AB serum and about 10 IU/ml IL-2, with roughly 10 ug/ml peptide pools added. On days 3 and 7, half of the culture medium was replaced with fresh IL-2-containing medium. CD4+ T cells were isolated after roughly eleven days of culture through negative selection using the EasySep CD4+ T cell isolation kit. As cell numbers permitted, CD4+ T cells from unexposed donors were tested for reactivity to SARS-CoV-2 S and N and to four common cold coronavirus spike pools. PBMCs were separated from whole blood using Ficoll-Paque Plus gradient centrifugation and then either used fresh or cryopreserved at -140C. Culture conditions were generally each tested in triplicate wells. Leukapheresis product for the unexposed donors was bought commercially.

This sequence originates from a human donor in good health. The sequenced sample consisted of CD4+ T cells from blood, cultured in vitro. The chain uses TRBV19 and TRBJ1-1; TRBD1 could be the D gene, as 5 bases match. The sequenced DNA is TGTGCCAGTAGTAATGAGAGATCGGCAGGGAGGACTTTCTTT. Its amino acids are CASSNERSAGRTFF.